These 20 T cell receptor beta chains share one sample of origin, sequenced in a study of T cells after yellow fever vaccination. MiXCR, run by TCRdb on the 5' RACE reads, gives a single entry per CDR3 protein. The profile shows some 500,000 distinct CDR3 sequences, around an eighth of them singletons. Sample: PBMCs, taken on the day of the yellow fever booster vaccination. These receptors all come from a man aged 30 to 39 who received the YFV17D yellow fever vaccine.

The chain has TRBV14 and TRBJ1-1; D not certain. Trimming stripped 0 bases from V and 8 bases from J, with 13 bases between. Germline CDR1 is SGHDN and CDR2 is FVKESK. This CDR3 spans 14 amino acids. CDR3 coding DNA: TGTGCCAGCAGCCAAGAAGTTAGGTCGGCGGAAGCTTTCTTT. Protein sequence: CASSQEVRSAEAFF.

The sample holds many counts of this clonotype. The rearrangement joins TRBV11-2 to TRBJ2-7; D not resolved. Germline V gives CDR1 SGHAT, CDR2 FQNNGV. The CDR3 runs 12 residues. V was clipped by 1 base and J by 6 bases, with 7 bases between them. Written as DNA, the CDR3 is TGTGCCAGCAGCTTAGGGGTTAGCGAGCAGTACTTC. Encoded protein: CASSLGVSEQYF.

The chain has TRBV7-8 and TRBJ2-1; perhaps TRBD1 as D (5 bases). The V gene lost 2 bases and the J gene lost 7 bases, with 9 bases spanning the gap. Germline values: CDR1 SGHVS, CDR2 FQNEAQ. This CDR3 is built from 13 residues. As DNA, the CDR3 is TGTGCCAGCAGCTTAAGGGGTACTAATGAGCAGTTCTTC. Protein sequence: CASSLRGTNEQFF.

This chain uses TRBV3-1 with TRBJ2-1, with 8 bases fitting TRBD2. V lost 6 bases and J lost 4; bases outside the gene matches: 5. Germline CDR1 LGHDT, CDR2 YNNKEL (reference sequence). This CDR3 contains 14 residues. CDR3 loop: CASRDIAGYNEQFF. The CDR3 coding sequence is TGTGCCAGCAGGGACATAGCGGGATACAATGAGCAGTTCTTC.

The chain recombines TRBV3-1 with TRBJ2-7; TRBD1 or TRBD2 may be the D gene (5 bases each). Germline CDR1 LGHDT, CDR2 YNNKEL (reference sequence). Deletions cut 4 bases from V and 7 bases from J, with 11 bases between. The CDR3 is 12 amino acids. The CDR3 nucleotides are TGTGCCAGCAGCCCCCTGGGGGAGGAGCAGTACTTC. Encoded protein: CASSPLGEEQYF.

This clonotype was recorded a few times. The gene calls are TRBV19 and TRBJ1-5, with D hard to call. V was shortened by 3 bases and J by 6 bases, with 9 bases between the two germline ends. The CDR3 contains 13 residues. From germline, CDR1 is LNHDA and CDR2 SQIVND (reference sequence). CDR3 DNA: TGTGCCAGTAGTATGAGGGCAGTTCAGCCCCAGCATTTT. Amino acids: CASSMRAVQPQHF.

This chain uses TRBV5-1 with TRBJ2-2; 13 nucleotides match TRBD2. The CDR3 has 17 residues. The J segment lost 1 base and the V segment lost 4 bases, leaving 4 bases of the junction unmatched. Germline CDR1 reads SGHRS; CDR2 reads YFSETQ. This CDR3 is CASSPGTSGKNTGELFF. The DNA of the CDR3 is TGCGCCAGCAGCCCTGGGACTAGCGGGAAGAACACCGGGGAGCTGTTTTTT.

In this sample, this clonotype turned up a few times. The chain employs TRBV19 and TRBJ2-2; D is ambiguous. Trimming took off 5 bases at V and 5 bases at J, with 6 bases between the two ends. The CDR3 has 12 amino acids. CDR1 LNHDA and CDR2 SQIVND come from the germline V gene (reference sequence). CDR3 residues: CASSEKTGELFF. CDR3 DNA: TGTGCCAGTAGTGAGAAGACCGGGGAGCTGTTTTTT.

This clonotype showed up just a few times. In nucleotides, the CDR3 is TGTGCCAGCAGACCCCGCAGCGAGGAGCTCTACGAGCAGTACTTC. Its translation: CASRPRSEELYEQYF. V and J are TRBV27 and TRBJ2-7; D gene unclear. Per the germline V gene, CDR1 is MNHEY and CDR2 is SMNVEV (reference sequence). The CDR3 has 15 amino acids. The V and J ends lost 6 bases and 3 bases respectively, with 18 bases between them.

This rearrangement joins TRBV29-1 to TRBJ2-1; 8 bases match TRBD1. Germline V lookup: CDR1 SQVTM, CDR2 ANQGSEA. V shed 0 bases, J shed 3 bases, and the junction held 1 base outside the gene matches. This CDR3 spans 14 amino acids. The DNA of the CDR3 is TGCAGCGTTGAAGAGGGGACAGGCTACAATGAGCAGTTCTTC. As protein: CSVEEGTGYNEQFF.

This clonotype has only a few counts. The gene calls are TRBV20-1 and TRBJ2-3, with 10 bases that match TRBD2. The trim removed 3 bases at V and 4 bases at J, leaving 7 bases unmatched. The germline CDR1 and CDR2 sequences are DFQATT and SNEGSKA (reference sequence). This CDR3 contains 15 residues. Written as DNA, the CDR3 is TGCAGTGCTAGGGACCTAGCGGGAGACGCAGATACGCAGTATTTT. It is translated as CSARDLAGDADTQYF.

This clonotype was observed a few times. The V and J genes are TRBV29-1 and TRBJ2-1; D gene ambiguous. This CDR3 comprises 11 residues. Germline-derived CDR1 and CDR2 are SQVTM and ANQGSEA. Trimming took off 8 bases at V and 7 bases at J, with 12 bases between the two ends. CDR3 in amino acids: CSCRAVNEQFF. CDR3 in DNA: TGCAGCTGCCGGGCAGTGAATGAGCAGTTCTTC.

This clonotype has only a few counts. The chain links TRBV7-6 to TRBJ2-1; 15 bases align to TRBD2. Germline V gene data show CDR1 as SGHVS and CDR2 as FNYEAQ. V lost 5 bases to trimming and J lost 3 bases; unmatched junction nucleotides: 5. The CDR3 covers 17 residues. CDR3 DNA sequence: TGTGCCAGCAGCAGGACTAGCGGGAGGGCCAACTACAATGAGCAGTTCTTC. Amino acid sequence: CASSRTSGRANYNEQFF. Using reference TRBV7-6 and TRBJ2-1 for the parts outside the CDR3, the full variable domain is GAGVSQSPRYKVTKRGQDVALRCDPISGHVSLYWYRQALGQGPEFLTYFNYEAQQDKSGLPNDRFSAERPEGSISTLTIQRTEQRDSAMYRCASSRTSGRANYNEQFFGPGTRLTVL.

The rearrangement links TRBV5-1 to TRBJ2-7; 11 positions agree with TRBD2. Per germline, CDR1 SGHRS and CDR2 YFSETQ. The CDR3 is 15 amino acids. V shed 0 bases, J shed 5 bases, and the junction held 4 bases outside the gene matches. In DNA form, the CDR3 reads TGCGCCAGCAGCTTGGTGACTAGCGGGAACAACGAGCAGTACTTC. It codes for CASSLVTSGNNEQYF.

V usage is TRBV29-1 and J usage is TRBJ2-7; D is ambiguous. Germline V gene lookup returns CDR1 SQVTM and CDR2 ANQGSEA. The CDR3 is 13 amino acids. V shed 6 bases and J shed 0 bases, with 12 bases lying between them. The CDR3 DNA is TGCAGCGTGGCCGCTATGTCCTCCTACGAGCAGTACTTC. This codes for CSVAAMSSYEQYF.

The J gene is TRBJ2-5, the V gene TRBV11-2; 11 nucleotides agree with TRBD2. This CDR3 has 21 residues. V gave up 0 bases and J gave up 4 bases; unmatched junction bases: 19. The germline V gene has CDR1 SGHAT and CDR2 FQNNGV. This CDR3 reads CASSLEPHRGSGRARVETQYF. In DNA form, the CDR3 reads TGTGCCAGCAGCTTAGAACCCCATCGCGGTAGCGGGAGGGCCAGGGTAGAGACCCAGTACTTC.

This sequence joins TRBV20-1 and TRBJ2-3; 8 bases agree with TRBD2. After removal of 6 bases from V and 0 bases from J, the junction contained 11 bases not matched to a gene. This CDR3 comprises 16 residues. Germline values: CDR1 DFQATT, CDR2 SNEGSKA (reference sequence). CDR3 region: CSAQVAGLGSTDTQYF. The CDR3 coding sequence is TGCAGTGCCCAGGTCGCGGGACTAGGGAGCACAGATACGCAGTATTTT.

This clonotype occurred many times. V is TRBV5-4 and J is TRBJ2-7, with 7 bases aligning to TRBD2. The CDR3 spans 16 residues. The V and J ends lost 1 base and 5 bases, in that order; junction bases with no gene match: 12. Per the germline V gene, CDR1 is SGHNT and CDR2 is YYREEE (reference sequence). CDR3 sequence reads: CASSLKLDGGMDEQYF. The CDR3 DNA sequence: TGTGCCAGCAGCTTGAAGTTGGACGGGGGGATGGACGAGCAGTACTTC.

This clonotype was observed a handful of times. This chain joins TRBV9 and TRBJ2-1; 10 bases are a match to TRBD2. In germline, CDR1 is SGDLS, CDR2 YYNGEE. V lost 1 base to trimming and J lost 1 base; unmatched junction nucleotides: 2. This CDR3 comprises 16 residues. The CDR3 nucleotides are TGTGCCAGCAGCGTACTAGCGGGAGCGTCCTACAATGAGCAGTTCTTC. This codes for CASSVLAGASYNEQFF.

In this sample, this clonotype turned up many times. This chain links TRBV9 with TRBJ2-3; D is unclear. CDR3 length equals 14 residues. V was clipped by 3 bases and J by 2 bases, with 10 bases between them. Germline V lookup: CDR1 SGDLS, CDR2 YYNGEE. CDR3 nucleotide sequence: TGTGCCAGCAGCGCGCTAGGATCCACAGATACGCAGTATTTT. Protein product: CASSALGSTDTQYF.